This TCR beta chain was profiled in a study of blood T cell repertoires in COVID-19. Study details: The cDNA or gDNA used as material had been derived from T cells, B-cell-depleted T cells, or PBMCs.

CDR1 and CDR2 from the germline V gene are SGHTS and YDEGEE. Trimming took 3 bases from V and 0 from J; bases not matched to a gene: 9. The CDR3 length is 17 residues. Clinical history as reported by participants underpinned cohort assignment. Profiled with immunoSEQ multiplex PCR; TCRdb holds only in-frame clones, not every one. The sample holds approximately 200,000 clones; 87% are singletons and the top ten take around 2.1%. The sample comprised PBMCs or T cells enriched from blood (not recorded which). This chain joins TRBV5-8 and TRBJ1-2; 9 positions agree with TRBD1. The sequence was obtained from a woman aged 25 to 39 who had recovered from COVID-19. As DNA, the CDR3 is TGTGCCAGCAGCTCCTCCGGGACAGGGAATTCTAACTATGGCTACACCTTC. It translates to CASSSSGTGNSNYGYTF. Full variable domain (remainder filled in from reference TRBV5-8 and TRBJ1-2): EAGVTQSPTHLIKTRGQQATLRCSPISGHTSVYWYQQALGLGLQFLLWYDEGEERNRGNFPPRFSGRQFPNYSSELNVNALELEDSALYLCASSSSGTGNSNYGYTFGSGTRLTVV.